This T cell receptor beta chain was recorded in a study of OX40 agonist ivuxolimab in advanced cancers. Overall study context: The treatment was a fully human IgG2 OX40 agonist, ivuxolimab. Patients in the trial were receiving intravenous ivuxolimab every 2 weeks, at doses of 0.01 to 10 mg/kg. Allowance was made for prior anti-PD-1, anti-PD-L1 or anti-CTLA-4 therapy, and roughly 40% had some. Partial responses were observed in three patients, of whom one had hepatocellular carcinoma and two had cutaneous melanoma.

CDR3 length equals 13 residues. V lost 0 bases and J 4 bases, leaving 7 bases between the germline ends. CDR1 is MNHEY, CDR2 SMNVEV, per germline (reference sequence). Repertoires were generated with immunoSEQ multiplex PCR, while TCRdb's copy carries only in-frame clones and drops some. The sample holds about 79,000 clones, around 94% seen once. This clone came up once. The sample has other DNA sequences that encode this CDR3 too. This TCR was sampled from an adult with an advanced solid tumor such as melanoma, head and neck, liver or kidney cancer. The rearrangement links TRBV27 to TRBJ2-7; no clear D gene. The sample in question was CD4+ or CD8+ T cells sorted from blood, obtained in a trial of the OX40 agonist ivuxolimab. The CDR3 DNA is TGTGCCAGCAGTTTATCCGGACCGTACGAGCAGTACTTC. Translated, it gives CASSLSGPYEQYF.